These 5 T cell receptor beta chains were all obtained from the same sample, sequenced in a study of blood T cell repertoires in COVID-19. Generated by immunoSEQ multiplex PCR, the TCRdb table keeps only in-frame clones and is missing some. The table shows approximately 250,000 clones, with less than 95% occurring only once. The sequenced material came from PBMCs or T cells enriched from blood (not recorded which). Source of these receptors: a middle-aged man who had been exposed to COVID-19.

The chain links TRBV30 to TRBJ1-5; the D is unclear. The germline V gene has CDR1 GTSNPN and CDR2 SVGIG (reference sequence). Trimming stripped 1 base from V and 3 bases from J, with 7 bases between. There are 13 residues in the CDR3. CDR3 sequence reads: CAWSGQPNQPQHF. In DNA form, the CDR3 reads TGTGCCTGGAGTGGACAACCCAATCAGCCCCAGCATTTT.

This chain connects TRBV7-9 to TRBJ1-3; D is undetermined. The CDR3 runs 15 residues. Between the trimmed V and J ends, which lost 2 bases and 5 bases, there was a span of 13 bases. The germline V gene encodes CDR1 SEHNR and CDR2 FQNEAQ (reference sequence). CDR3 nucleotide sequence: TGTGCCAGCAGCTTAAACCCAGGTGGTAGAAACACCATATATTTT. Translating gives CASSLNPGGRNTIYF.

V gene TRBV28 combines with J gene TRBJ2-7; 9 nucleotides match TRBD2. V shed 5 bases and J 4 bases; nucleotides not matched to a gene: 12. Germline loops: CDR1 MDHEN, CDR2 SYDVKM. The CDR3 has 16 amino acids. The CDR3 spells CASSPRFGGRAYEQYF. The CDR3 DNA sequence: TGTGCCAGCAGTCCCCGTTTCGGCGGGAGGGCTTACGAGCAGTACTTC.

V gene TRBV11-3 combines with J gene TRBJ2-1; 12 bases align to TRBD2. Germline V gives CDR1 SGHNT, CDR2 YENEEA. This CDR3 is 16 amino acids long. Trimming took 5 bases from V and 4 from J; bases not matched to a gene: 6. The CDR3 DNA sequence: TGTGCCAGCAGCCCTAAGACTAGCGGGAGATACAATGAGCAGTTCTTC. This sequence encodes CASSPKTSGRYNEQFF.

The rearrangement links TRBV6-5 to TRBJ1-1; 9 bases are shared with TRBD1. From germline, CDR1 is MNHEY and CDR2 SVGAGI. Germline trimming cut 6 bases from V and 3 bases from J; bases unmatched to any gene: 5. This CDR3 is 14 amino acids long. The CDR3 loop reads CASRPDRGYTEAFF. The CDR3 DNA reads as TGTGCCAGCAGACCCGACAGGGGGTACACTGAAGCTTTCTTT.